The 3 T cell receptor beta chains presented below share a single source sample, sequenced in a study of T cell repertoires in cytomegalovirus infection. These receptors' targets are unknown. TCRdb processed the reads anew with MiXCR; each CDR3 protein has one entry. The profile shows around 300,000 distinct CDR3 sequences, roughly 25% of them singletons. The sequences come from cultured PBMCs, collected from culture after CMV antigen stimulation. The receptors were sampled from a human donor in good health (CMV status not recorded). Some clones in this sample may be carry-over from other donors' samples.

CDR3 coding DNA: TGTGCCAGTAGTTTGCGGGAGCCGGCAGATACGCAGTATTTT. It codes for CASSLREPADTQYF. The V and J genes are TRBV19 and TRBJ2-3; 7 nucleotides agree with TRBD2. V lost 5 bases, J lost 4 bases, and 6 bases stayed unmatched. Per germline, CDR1 LNHDA and CDR2 SQIVND (reference sequence). The CDR3 covers 14 residues.

The table lists this clonotype with a few counts. The chain carries TRBV7-6 and TRBJ1-3, with 11 bases lining up with TRBD1. Losses at the gene ends were 5 bases for V and 4 bases for J; bases not matched to a gene: 7. The CDR3 consists of 16 residues. Germline CDR1 and CDR2: SGHVS and FNYEAQ. CDR3 coding DNA: TGTGCCAGCAGCCGAGGACAGGGGGCGTCAGGAAACACCATATATTTT. Translating it yields CASSRGQGASGNTIYF. Complete variable domain (other parts from reference TRBV7-6 and TRBJ1-3): GAGVSQSPRYKVTKRGQDVALRCDPISGHVSLYWYRQALGQGPEFLTYFNYEAQQDKSGLPNDRFSAERPEGSISTLTIQRTEQRDSAMYRCASSRGQGASGNTIYFGEGSWLTVV.

At least ten counts were recorded for this clonotype. This chain uses TRBV7-2 with TRBJ2-3; no reliable D call. This CDR3 contains 13 residues. Trimming took 3 bases from V and 5 from J, leaving 9 bases between them. The germline V gene has CDR1 SGHTA and CDR2 FQGNSA. The CDR3 sequence is CASSFSLGDTQYF. The CDR3 DNA reads as TGTGCCAGCAGCTTTAGTTTAGGAGATACGCAGTATTTT.